The 3 T cell receptor beta chains below come from one sample, sequenced in a study of blood T cell repertoires in COVID-19. Using immunoSEQ multiplex PCR, the repertoire was profiled, and TCRdb retains in-frame clones only, with some absent. The data hold under 300,000 clones, with approximately 83% observed a single time. Sequencing was performed on peripheral blood. Receptors were obtained from a human donor in a cohort sampled during active COVID-19.

The chain combines TRBV5-4 with TRBJ1-2, with D possibly matching TRBD1 (5 bases). The V gene lost 4 bases and the J gene lost 8 bases, with 18 bases spanning the gap. Germline V lookup: CDR1 SGHNT, CDR2 YYREEE (reference sequence). This CDR3 is built from 14 residues. CDR3 in DNA: TGTGCCAGCAGCCCGCCAGGGAGGGGTAGAGGCTACACCTTC. This translates into CASSPPGRGRGYTF.

The chain has TRBV28 and TRBJ2-1; 9 bases match TRBD1. The CDR3 covers 16 residues. Germline V CDR1 and CDR2: MDHEN, SYDVKM. V trimming: 5 bases; J trimming: 8 bases; junction bases outside the gene matches: 13. The CDR3 sequence: CASSSYGQGIRDEQFF. In nucleotides, the CDR3 is TGTGCCAGCAGTAGCTACGGACAGGGGATAAGGGATGAGCAGTTCTTC.

V gene TRBV12-3 or TRBV12-4 combines with J gene TRBJ1-3, with 10 positions matching TRBD1. The CDR3 is 13 amino acids. V lost 8 bases and J lost 6; bases outside the gene matches: 4. Here the CDR3 DNA reads TGTGCCAGCGGGGACAGGGGACAAAACACCATATATTTT. Encoded protein: CASGDRGQNTIYF.